This T cell receptor beta chain was observed in a study of blood T cell repertoires in COVID-19. Study background: There were acute and convalescent COVID-19 samples, and they came from the United States, Italy and Spain. Nucleic acid was either cDNA or gDNA, and it came from T cells, B-cell-depleted T cells, or PBMCs.

Per the study methods: Nucleated cell counts were estimated from reference gene primer amplification. The repertoire was sequenced with immunoSEQ multiplex PCR; TCRdb's copy has only in-frame clones and lacks some. The V and J calls and the clone size are those of that table, but D and trimming were determined from the DNA. The repertoire holds around 140,000 clones, with around 86% as singletons. The CDR3 has 14 residues. From germline, CDR1 is MDHEN and CDR2 SYDVKM. V was pared by 3 bases and J by 6 bases, with 5 bases of the junction left unmatched. The clonotype comes from an older woman with active or convalescent COVID-19. The chain has TRBV28 and TRBJ2-1, with 7 bases matching TRBD1. Sequenced material: peripheral blood. CDR3 loop: CASSLGTVFNEQFF. The CDR3 coding sequence is TGTGCCAGCAGTTTGGGGACAGTCTTCAATGAGCAGTTCTTC.